The 16 T cell receptor beta chains below come from one sample, sequenced in a study of vaccination and CD4 T cells after COVID-19. Researchers used the Oncomine TCR Beta short-read assay to sequence DNA from cultured CD4+ T cells. TCRdb called the PCR reads again in MiXCR, with one record for every CDR3 protein. The sample consists of some 4,300 distinct CDR3 sequences, over 25% of them appearing once. No antigens are known for them. The treatment is: roughly 10-day PBMC culture with coronavirus spike peptide pools or control peptides (ViraFEST assay). Sequenced: CD4+ T cells from blood, cultured in vitro. These receptors all come from a human donor who had recovered from COVID-19.

The rearrangement links TRBV2 to TRBJ2-7; 10 bases fit TRBD1. The CDR3 loop spans 15 amino acids. CDR1 is SNHLY and CDR2 is FYNNEI in the germline V gene. V was pared by 1 base and J by 7 bases, with 7 bases of the junction left unmatched. The CDR3 DNA is TGTGCCAGCAGTGAAGGGGGACAGGGGTTAGGAGAGCAGTACTTC. Protein sequence: CASSEGGQGLGEQYF. Together with reference TRBV2 and TRBJ2-7, the CDR3 gives the full variable domain: EPEVTQTPSHQVTQMGQEVILRCVPISNHLYFYWYRQILGQKVEFLVSFYNNEISEKSEIFDDQFSVERPDGSNFTLKIRSTKLEDSAMYFCASSEGGQGLGEQYFGPGTRLTVT.

The genes are TRBV20-1 and TRBJ1-3, with TRBD1 as a possible D gene (5 bases). Trimming removed 0 bases at V and 0 bases at J, with 9 bases between. The CDR3 is made up of 15 amino acids. CDR1 is DFQATT and CDR2 is SNEGSKA in the germline V gene (reference sequence). The CDR3 spells CSARDGGGSGNTIYF. The CDR3 DNA reads TGCAGTGCTAGAGATGGGGGAGGCTCTGGAAACACCATATATTTT.

The J gene is TRBJ2-5, the V gene TRBV5-6; 8 bases are shared with TRBD1. Losses at the gene ends were 4 bases for V and 2 bases for J; bases not matched to a gene: 10. The CDR3 loop spans 16 amino acids. The germline gives CDR1 SGHDT, CDR2 YYEEEE. The CDR3 nucleotides are TGTGCCAGCAGCGCTGGGACAGGCATCCCACAAGAGACCCAGTACTTC. Its translation is CASSAGTGIPQETQYF.

This clonotype was detected a few times. This chain links TRBV7-2 with TRBJ2-3; D remains unclear. The CDR3 is made up of 14 amino acids. CDR1 and CDR2 (germline): SGHTA, FQGNSA. V was cut by 1 base and J by 1 base, with 6 bases left in between. CDR3 sequence reads: CASSLDSRTDTQYF. The CDR3 DNA sequence: TGTGCCAGCAGCTTAGACTCCCGCACAGATACGCAGTATTTT.

This clonotype was picked up one time. The V call is TRBV5-1, the J call TRBJ2-1, with 9 bases fitting TRBD2. CDR1 is SGHRS, CDR2 YFSETQ, per germline. The CDR3 covers 15 residues. The ends lost 1 base at V and 6 bases at J; junction bases unmatched: 5. In DNA form, the CDR3 reads TGCGCCAGCAGCTTGCTTCTAGCGGGACTCAATGAGCAGTTCTTC. It codes for CASSLLLAGLNEQFF.

The chain recombines TRBV18 with TRBJ1-2; D perhaps matches TRBD1 (6 bases). The ends were cut back, 6 bases at V and 4 bases at J, with 12 bases in the middle. The CDR3 is made up of 13 amino acids. The germline gives CDR1 KGHSH, CDR2 LQKENI. The CDR3 sequence: CASSQGQTYGYTF. CDR3 DNA sequence: TGTGCCAGCTCTCAAGGACAGACCTATGGCTACACCTTC.

This clonotype was counted only a few times. V and J are TRBV25-1 and TRBJ1-2; 8 positions match TRBD1. Germline V lookup: CDR1 MGHDK, CDR2 SYGVNS. This CDR3 spans 14 amino acids. V dropped 5 bases and J dropped 8; count of bases not matched to a gene: 10. DNA for the CDR3: TGTGCCAGCAGTCCCCCAGGGGGCTCAGGGGGCTACACCTTC. It is translated as CASSPPGGSGGYTF.

The chain employs TRBV3-1 and TRBJ2-1; 9 nucleotides agree with TRBD2. After removal of 6 bases from V and 5 bases from J, the junction contained 11 bases not matched to a gene. Germline CDR1 reads LGHDT; CDR2 reads YNNKEL (reference sequence). CDR3 length equals 16 residues. Here the CDR3 DNA reads TGTGCCAGCAGTCCTTTGGCGGGGGGGCCAAACAATGAGCAGTTCTTC. Encoded protein: CASSPLAGGPNNEQFF.

The table lists this clonotype with a few counts. J is TRBJ2-7 and V is TRBV27; 8 bases align to TRBD1. The germline CDR1 and CDR2 sequences are MNHEY and SMNVEV (reference sequence). This CDR3 is 13 amino acids long. The ends lost 8 bases at V and 2 bases at J; junction bases unmatched: 5. The CDR3 sequence: CASRGTGAYEQYF. The CDR3 DNA follows: TGTGCCAGCCGTGGGACAGGAGCCTACGAGCAGTACTTC.

This clonotype was seen a handful of times. The chain carries TRBV20-1 and TRBJ2-5, with 16 bases identical to TRBD2. With 5 bases clipped from V and 2 bases from J, the junction kept 11 bases outside the gene matches. Germline CDR1 reads DFQATT; CDR2 reads SNEGSKA (reference sequence). This CDR3 contains 18 residues. As DNA, the CDR3 is TGCAGTGCTTATTCACCGGGACTAGCGGGGGGGCAGCAAGAGACCCAGTACTTC. This translates into CSAYSPGLAGGQQETQYF.

The rearrangement uses TRBV5-1 and TRBJ2-7; D gene ambiguous. V lost 3 bases to trimming and J lost 5 bases, with 18 bases between them. The CDR3 is 15 residues long. CDR1 is SGHRS, CDR2 YFSETQ, per germline. The CDR3 region has the DNA TGCGCCAGCAGCTGGGCGCCCAGGACGGAAAACGAGCAGTACTTC. It encodes CASSWAPRTENEQYF.

This clonotype was counted between two and nine times. This CDR3 is CASSSGAGASPLHF. The DNA of the CDR3 is TGTGCCAGCAGTTCTGGGGCAGGAGCTTCACCCCTCCACTTT. The chain recombines TRBV5-4 with TRBJ1-6; perhaps TRBD1 as D (5 bases). The CDR3 contains 14 residues. Trimming removed 5 bases at V and 9 bases at J, with 15 bases between. Germline V CDR1 and CDR2: SGHNT, YYREEE (reference sequence).

This clonotype was recorded a few times. The chain carries TRBV10-3 and TRBJ2-3; TRBD1 might be the D (6 bases). The germline gives CDR1 ENHRY, CDR2 SYGVKD. V was trimmed by 9 bases and J by 0 bases, leaving 10 bases between them. The CDR3 runs to 13 residues. DNA for the CDR3: TGTGCCATTAGGGACAAGAGCACAGATACGCAGTATTTT. It is translated as CAIRDKSTDTQYF.

Worth noting for this clonotype: The conserved closing phenylalanine or tryptophan is absent in this CDR3, likely reflecting a read error. The V and J genes are TRBV30 and TRBJ1-1; no clear D gene. CDR3 size: 12 residues. Germline lookup yields CDR1 GTSNPN and CDR2 SVGIG (reference sequence). Trimming removed 5 bases from V and 3 bases from J, with 10 bases in between. The CDR3: CAWLPWDTEAFL. The CDR3 region has the DNA TGTGCCTGGCTTCCCTGGGACACTGAAGCTTTCCTT.

The chain uses TRBV5-1 and TRBJ2-5; D may match TRBD1 or TRBD2 (5 bases each). Germline V gene sequence: CDR1 SGHRS, CDR2 YFSETQ. This CDR3 region has 14 residues. The V end lost 4 bases, the J end lost 2 bases, and 12 bases lay between the germline ends. The CDR3 nucleotides read TGCGCCAGCAGCCCCGGGACGGCACAAGAGACCCAGTACTTC. This codes for CASSPGTAQETQYF.

This rearrangement joins TRBV18 to TRBJ2-7, with a weak D call TRBD1 (7 bases). V lost 1 base and J lost 7, with 14 bases in between. Germline V gene lookup returns CDR1 KGHSH and CDR2 LQKENI. This CDR3 is built from 14 residues. For the CDR3, the DNA is TGTGCCAGCTCACCACAGGGGGCGGGAAAAGAGCAGTACTTC. Protein sequence: CASSPQGAGKEQYF.